These 5 T cell receptor beta chains share one sample of origin, sequenced in a study of blood T cell repertoires in COVID-19. Sequencing used immunoSEQ multiplex PCR; TCRdb keeps in-frame clones, though not all of them. The sample shows about 90,000 clones, roughly 80% of them seen only once. The specimen sequenced was peripheral blood. These TCRs come from a woman between 70 and 85 years old with acute or convalescent COVID-19.

The chain carries TRBV14 and TRBJ1-1, with a possible D match to TRBD1 (5 bases). The V end was cut by 4 bases, the J end by 7 bases, with 19 bases between. Germline CDR1 reads SGHDN; CDR2 reads FVKESK. This CDR3 is built from 15 residues. The CDR3 DNA sequence: TGTGCCAGCAGCCTAATTGGTGGGTACGACAGTGAAGCTTTCTTT. As protein: CASSLIGGYDSEAFF.

This rearrangement joins TRBV5-1 to TRBJ2-5; perhaps TRBD2 as D (5 bases). V was clipped by 1 base and J by 2 bases, with 9 bases between them. The CDR3 is 14 residues long. Germline V CDR1 and CDR2: SGHRS, YFSETQ. CDR3 amino acids: CASSLSPGQETQYF. The DNA of the CDR3 is TGCGCCAGCAGCTTGTCCCCGGGGCAAGAGACCCAGTACTTC.

This clone was detected only a few times. V usage is TRBV2 and J usage is TRBJ1-6; TRBD1 aligns across 9 bases. The CDR3 spans 15 residues. CDR1 is SNHLY and CDR2 is FYNNEI in the germline V gene. J lost 5 bases, V lost 11 bases, and 10 bases had no gene match. The CDR3 DNA is TGTGCCGTACAGGGGGCGCATCCGAATAATTCACCCCTCCACTTT. Translating it yields CAVQGAHPNNSPLHF. Full variable domain (rest looked up from reference TRBV2 and TRBJ1-6): EPEVTQTPSHQVTQMGQEVILRCVPISNHLYFYWYRQILGQKVEFLVSFYNNEISEKSEIFDDQFSVERPDGSNFTLKIRSTKLEDSAMYFCAVQGAHPNNSPLHFGNGTRLTVT.

The chain combines TRBV6-5 with TRBJ2-6; D is perhaps TRBD1 (5 bases). CDR1 is MNHEY and CDR2 is SVGAGI in the germline V gene. The CDR3 totals 14 residues. The ends were cut back, 10 bases at V and 4 bases at J, with 14 bases in the middle. The CDR3 region has the DNA TGTGCCACCTACAGGAGTAGAGGGGCCAACGTCCTGACTTTC. It translates to CATYRSRGANVLTF.

The chain has TRBV5-6 and TRBJ1-1; 9 bases match TRBD1. The J segment lost 1 base and the V segment lost 2 bases, leaving 3 bases of the junction unmatched. Germline values: CDR1 SGHDT, CDR2 YYEEEE. The CDR3 loop spans 15 amino acids. CDR3 nucleotide sequence: TGTGCCAGCAGCTTTCTGGACAGGGGGAACACTGAAGCTTTCTTT. Protein product: CASSFLDRGNTEAFF.